These 16 T cell receptor beta chains were all obtained from the same sample, sequenced in a study of CD8 T cells in Susac syndrome (dated by TCRdb to the late 2010s). Library preparation used the immunoSEQ multiplex PCR assay. RNA was extracted using the RNeasy kit, and roughly 0.5 to 1 microgram was reverse transcribed with random hexamers. TCRdb reworked the public reads: Q25 trimming with fastp, MiXCR clone assembly, productive beta chains retained. For every CDR3 protein sequence, its rows merge into one entry that carries the most common genes and DNA. This sample is represented by around 140,000 distinct CDR3 sequences; over 75% of them were singletons. In total, the top ten clones hold 0.51% of the sample. The sample was CD8+ T cells from PBMCs. The receptors were gathered from a human donor with multiple sclerosis.

The genes are TRBV4-1 and TRBJ1-4, with a possible D match to TRBD1 (5 bases). The germline gives CDR1 MGHRA, CDR2 YSYEKL. The V and J ends lost 0 bases and 0 bases respectively, with 14 bases between them. There are 18 residues in the CDR3. CDR3 protein: CASSQEAGQPTTNEKLFF. CDR3 coding DNA: TGCGCCAGCAGCCAAGAAGCAGGGCAACCGACAACTAATGAAAAACTGTTTTTT.

This clonotype was counted a few times. V is TRBV5-1 and J is TRBJ1-6; D is possibly TRBD1 (6 bases). The CDR3 covers 15 residues. The V end was cut by 4 bases, the J end by 7 bases, with 15 bases between. Germline V gene lookup returns CDR1 SGHRS and CDR2 YFSETQ. The CDR3 bases are TGCGCCAGCAGCGGCCAATCAGGGGACAATTCACCCCTCCACTTT. Amino acids: CASSGQSGDNSPLHF.

The rearrangement links TRBV6-5 to TRBJ2-7, with a possible D match to TRBD2 (6 bases). The CDR3 length is 16 residues. Between the trimmed V and J ends, which lost 0 bases and 4 bases, there was a span of 16 bases. Per germline, CDR1 MNHEY and CDR2 SVGAGI. CDR3 nucleotides: TGTGCCAGCAGTTACTCCGTTTCGGGGGTGGGGTACGAGCAGTACTTC. Amino acids: CASSYSVSGVGYEQYF.

The chain combines TRBV12-5 with TRBJ2-1; no firm D call. Looked up from germline, CDR1 is LGHNT and CDR2 is FRNRAP. There are 12 residues in the CDR3. V lost 3 bases, J lost 10 bases, and 10 bases lay in between. The CDR3 DNA reads as TGTGCTAGTGGTTTTAGTTTGGCGGAGCAGTTCTTC. This codes for CASGFSLAEQFF.

The chain employs TRBV12-3 or TRBV12-4 and TRBJ1-1; no definite D call. Trimming shortened V by 2 bases and J by 7 bases, and 11 bases separated the two germline ends. The CDR3 sequence is 13 residues long. CDR3 coding DNA: TGTGCCAGCAGTTTATATCCGGGCAGTGAAGCTTTCTTT. It yields the protein CASSLYPGSEAFF.

This chain links TRBV25-1 with TRBJ1-1; TRBD1 agrees at 9 bases. CDR3 size: 12 residues. V shed 5 bases, J shed 11 bases, and the junction held 6 bases outside the gene matches. Germline V lookup: CDR1 MGHDK, CDR2 SYGVNS. The CDR3 bases are TGTGCCAGCAGTTACGGACAGGGGCAGGCTTTCTTT. This encodes CASSYGQGQAFF.

The table lists this clonotype with a few counts. V usage is TRBV6-5 and J usage is TRBJ2-1; D uncertain. V shed 4 bases and J shed 8 bases, with 6 bases lying between them. CDR1 and CDR2 from the germline V gene are MNHEY and SVGAGI. The CDR3 sequence is 11 residues long. This CDR3 reads CASSLADEQFF. The CDR3 nucleotides are TGTGCCAGCAGTTTGGCGGATGAGCAGTTCTTC.

This clonotype showed up just a few times. The chain links TRBV5-1 to TRBJ2-7, with a tentative D call TRBD2 (5 bases). This CDR3 contains 12 residues. V shed 2 bases and J shed 7 bases, with 10 bases lying between them. From germline, CDR1 is SGHRS and CDR2 YFSETQ. The CDR3 spells CASSFLGGEQYF. The CDR3 region has the DNA TGCGCCAGCAGCTTCCTAGGCGGGGAGCAGTACTTC. The full variable domain, completed using reference TRBV5-1 and TRBJ2-7, is KAGVTQTPRYLIKTRGQQVTLSCSPISGHRSVSWYQQTPGQGLQFLFEYFSETQRNKGNFPGRFSGRQFSNSRSEMNVSTLELGDSALYLCASSFLGGEQYFGPGTRLTVT.

The CDR3 region has the DNA TGTGCCAGCAGTTGGGTCTCCACAGATACGCAGTATTTT. Translation: CASSWVSTDTQYF. The chain joins TRBV12-3 or TRBV12-4 to TRBJ2-3, with D hard to call. The length of the CDR3 is 13 residues. V lost 4 bases to trimming and J lost 2 bases, with 7 bases between them.

The chain combines TRBV3-1 with TRBJ1-1, with a possible D match to TRBD1 (6 bases). V gave up 3 bases and J gave up 1 base, with 18 bases separating them. Germline V gene data show CDR1 as LGHDT and CDR2 as YNNKEL (reference sequence). CDR3 length: 17 amino acids. CDR3 sequence (DNA): TGTGCCAGCAGCCATGGAGCACAGGGCAATGAGAACACTGAAGCTTTCTTT. It codes for CASSHGAQGNENTEAFF. The full variable domain, rest sourced from reference TRBV3-1 and TRBJ1-1, is DTAVSQTPKYLVTQMGNDKSIKCEQNLGHDTMYWYKQDSKKFLKIMFSYNNKELIINETVPNRFSPKSPDKAHLNLHINSLELGDSAVYFCASSHGAQGNENTEAFFGQGTRLTVV.

This chain links TRBV19 with TRBJ1-2; 10 bases agree with TRBD1. The V gene's germline CDR1 is LNHDA and CDR2 SQIVND (reference sequence). V was clipped by 7 bases and J by 7 bases; unmatched bases: 18. This CDR3 contains 17 residues. The CDR3 coding sequence is TGTGCCAGTAATTTGAGGAGTCGGGACAGGGGTTTTCCTGGCTACACCTTC. Translating it yields CASNLRSRDRGFPGYTF. Filled out from reference TRBV19 and TRBJ1-2, the complete variable domain reads DGGITQSPKYLFRKEGQNVTLSCEQNLNHDAMYWYRQDPGQGLRLIYYSQIVNDFQKGDIAEGYSVSREKKESFPLTVTSAQKNPTAFYLCASNLRSRDRGFPGYTFGSGTRLTVV.

The CDR3: CASSLGPRGQTEAFF. CDR3 nucleotides: TGCGCCAGCAGCCTCGGTCCCAGGGGGCAAACTGAAGCTTTCTTT. The chain carries TRBV4-1 and TRBJ1-1; TRBD1 matches 8 bases. The germline V gene encodes CDR1 MGHRA and CDR2 YSYEKL. V lost 4 bases to trimming and J lost 5 bases; unmatched junction nucleotides: 9. This CDR3 is built from 15 residues.

This clonotype was found a few times. The V call is TRBV6-1, the J call TRBJ1-2, with TRBD1 matching over 7 bases. This CDR3 is 16 amino acids long. Germline trimming cut 6 bases from V and 4 bases from J; bases unmatched to any gene: 14. CDR1 and CDR2 (germline): MNHNS, SASEGT. CDR3 loop: CASRQQSWDSAYGYTF. Written as DNA, the CDR3 is TGTGCCAGCAGACAGCAATCCTGGGACAGCGCCTATGGCTACACCTTC.

The V gene is TRBV12-3 or TRBV12-4, the J gene TRBJ2-5; unclear D gene. The CDR3 is made up of 15 amino acids. V gave up 6 bases and J gave up 3 bases, with 17 bases separating them. The CDR3 region has the DNA TGTGCCAGCAGCGTCCTGGCCCGCCTAGAAGAGACCCAGTACTTC. Translating it yields CASSVLARLEETQYF.

V and J are TRBV28 and TRBJ2-3, with 9 nucleotides matching TRBD2. The V gene's germline CDR1 is MDHEN and CDR2 SYDVKM. V shed 5 bases and J 7 bases; nucleotides not matched to a gene: 10. The CDR3 has 15 amino acids. The CDR3 DNA reads TGTGCCAGCAGTCTAGGTACTAGCGGGTCAAATACGCAGTATTTT. This codes for CASSLGTSGSNTQYF.

This chain connects TRBV12-3 or TRBV12-4 to TRBJ2-6; unclear D gene. Deletions cut 5 bases from V and 2 bases from J, with 16 bases between. This CDR3 region has 17 residues. CDR3 region: CASSVGKGSAGANVLTF. CDR3 coding DNA: TGTGCCAGCAGTGTGGGGAAGGGATCAGCTGGGGCCAACGTCCTGACTTTC.